The sequence of this T cell receptor beta chain was determined in a study of immune reconstitution after stem cell transplant in scleroderma. This clonotype was seen ten or more times. TCRdb reprocessed the RT-PCR reads with MiXCR, giving one entry per CDR3 protein. There are roughly 1,500 distinct CDR3 sequences in the sample; about 10% occur only once, and 12% to 15% lies in the top ten. This clonotype originated in a female donor with systemic sclerosis. This sample was gathered before or after autologous hematopoietic stem cell transplantation (not recorded which).

The CDR3 sequence: CASSLIGTSWGSRPTGELFF. CDR3 nucleotide sequence: TGTGCCAGCAGCTTAATCGGGACGTCCTGGGGGTCACGTCCCACCGGGGAGCTGTTTTTT. This chain joins TRBV7-2 and TRBJ2-2, with D tentatively TRBD1 or TRBD2 (5 bases each). The CDR3 is made up of 20 amino acids. CDR1 and CDR2 from the germline V gene are SGHTA and FQGNSA. Between the trimmed V and J ends, which lost 2 bases and 4 bases, there was a span of 26 bases. Supplemented by reference TRBV7-2 and TRBJ2-2, the full variable domain reads GAGVSQSPSNKVTEKGKDVELRCDPISGHTALYWYRQSLGQGLEFLIYFQGNSAPDKSGLPSDRFSAERTGGSVSTLTIQRTQQEDSAVYLCASSLIGTSWGSRPTGELFFGEGSRLTVL.